These 6 T cell receptor beta chains originate from one sample sequenced in a study of siplizumab effects on memory and regulatory T cells (dated by TCRdb to 2018 to 2020). The protocol used for the library was the immunoSEQ multiplex PCR assay. TCRdb retrieved this table from immuneACCESS and kept in-frame rearrangements only. Not all clones are present; in checked studies, unresolved V genes account for under half, and no reason is known for the remainder. For this sample there are about 72,000 clones; 91% appear just once. Of the sample, roughly 29% is held by the ten largest clones. What was sequenced was CD8+ T cells sorted from blood. These receptors were collected from a human donor in good health.

This clone was counted only a few times. CDR3 amino acids: CASRTTASGANVLTF. The CDR3 nucleotides are TGTGCCAGCAGGACGACAGCATCTGGGGCCAACGTCCTGACTTTC. The chain uses TRBV6-1 and TRBJ2-6, with D perhaps TRBD1 (5 bases). CDR1 is MNHNS and CDR2 is SASEGT in the germline V gene. The CDR3 length is 15 residues. Trimming removed 6 bases at V and 1 base at J, with 10 bases between.

This clone was seen only once. The chain recombines TRBV6-5 with TRBJ2-7, with TRBD2 matching 13 bases. The CDR3 consists of 14 residues. V shed 5 bases and J 5 bases; nucleotides not matched to a gene: 3. CDR1 is MNHEY, CDR2 SVGAGI, per germline. The CDR3 region has the DNA TGTGCCAGCAGTCCCGGGACTAGCGGGGACGAGCAGTACTTC. It specifies CASSPGTSGDEQYF.

The rearrangement links TRBV4-1 to TRBJ2-1; 7 bases map to TRBD2. Per germline, CDR1 MGHRA and CDR2 YSYEKL. This CDR3 comprises 15 residues. V lost 2 bases, J lost 6 bases, and 7 bases stayed unmatched. The CDR3 region has the DNA TGCGCCAGCAGCCAACCCTCTGGGACTACCAATGAGCAGTTCTTC. It specifies CASSQPSGTTNEQFF.

The V and J genes are TRBV5-6 and TRBJ2-5, with D uncertain. The J call is uncertain, as TRBJ2-7 better fits the DNA end. The CDR3 spans 12 residues. CDR1 is SGHDT and CDR2 is YYEEEE in the germline V gene. CDR3 region: CASSSVRDEQYF. CDR3 DNA sequence: TGTGCCAGCAGCTCGGTTCGAGACGAGCAGTACTTC.

The table lists this clone with a count of one. This chain uses TRBV7-2 with TRBJ2-1; TRBD1 is a possible D gene (5 bases). The CDR3 totals 14 residues. CDR1 is SGHTA and CDR2 is FQGNSA in the germline V gene. Trimming shortened V by 5 bases and J by 3 bases, and 11 bases separated the two germline ends. The CDR3 coding sequence is TGTGCCAGCAGCAGTACAGGTGACTACAATGAGCAGTTCTTC. Translated, it gives CASSSTGDYNEQFF.

This chain connects TRBV7-2 to TRBJ1-1; no definite D call. Germline CDR1 SGHTA, CDR2 FQGNSA. Between the trimmed V and J ends, which lost 5 bases and 6 bases, there was a span of 16 bases. The CDR3 contains 14 residues. For the CDR3, the DNA is TGTGCCAGCAGCCCCGTGAGTGATGGGGCTGAAGCTTTCTTT. Translating gives CASSPVSDGAEAFF. Full variable domain (remainder filled in from reference TRBV7-2 and TRBJ1-1): GAGVSQSPSNKVTEKGKDVELRCDPISGHTALYWYRQSLGQGLEFLIYFQGNSAPDKSGLPSDRFSAERTGGSVSTLTIQRTQQEDSAVYLCASSPVSDGAEAFFGQGTRLTVV.